This T cell receptor beta chain was sequenced in a study of cytomegalovirus exposure and HLA in healthy donors. Whole-study findings and limits: Some highly shared sequence variants likely arose as a pipeline artifact.

The PCR ran on 60 Vbeta and 13 Jbeta primers. Here immunoSEQ multiplex PCR was the method, and the copy in TCRdb shows in-frame clones only, minus some. The sample lists some 250,000 clones, 82% occurring once. The CDR3 runs 18 residues. Germline V gene sequence: CDR1 ENHRY, CDR2 SYGVKD. V shed 5 bases and J 1 base; nucleotides not matched to a gene: 9. Comments on this clone: Antigen: not known.

What was sequenced was PBMCs. This TCR was sampled from a woman aged 35 to 49 in good health and CMV-seropositive. This chain uses TRBV10-3 with TRBJ2-2; 11 bases align to TRBD1. This CDR3 reads CAISRTGGDLLNTGELFF. In DNA form, the CDR3 reads TGTGCCATCAGTCGGACAGGGGGCGACCTCCTGAACACCGGGGAGCTGTTTTTT.